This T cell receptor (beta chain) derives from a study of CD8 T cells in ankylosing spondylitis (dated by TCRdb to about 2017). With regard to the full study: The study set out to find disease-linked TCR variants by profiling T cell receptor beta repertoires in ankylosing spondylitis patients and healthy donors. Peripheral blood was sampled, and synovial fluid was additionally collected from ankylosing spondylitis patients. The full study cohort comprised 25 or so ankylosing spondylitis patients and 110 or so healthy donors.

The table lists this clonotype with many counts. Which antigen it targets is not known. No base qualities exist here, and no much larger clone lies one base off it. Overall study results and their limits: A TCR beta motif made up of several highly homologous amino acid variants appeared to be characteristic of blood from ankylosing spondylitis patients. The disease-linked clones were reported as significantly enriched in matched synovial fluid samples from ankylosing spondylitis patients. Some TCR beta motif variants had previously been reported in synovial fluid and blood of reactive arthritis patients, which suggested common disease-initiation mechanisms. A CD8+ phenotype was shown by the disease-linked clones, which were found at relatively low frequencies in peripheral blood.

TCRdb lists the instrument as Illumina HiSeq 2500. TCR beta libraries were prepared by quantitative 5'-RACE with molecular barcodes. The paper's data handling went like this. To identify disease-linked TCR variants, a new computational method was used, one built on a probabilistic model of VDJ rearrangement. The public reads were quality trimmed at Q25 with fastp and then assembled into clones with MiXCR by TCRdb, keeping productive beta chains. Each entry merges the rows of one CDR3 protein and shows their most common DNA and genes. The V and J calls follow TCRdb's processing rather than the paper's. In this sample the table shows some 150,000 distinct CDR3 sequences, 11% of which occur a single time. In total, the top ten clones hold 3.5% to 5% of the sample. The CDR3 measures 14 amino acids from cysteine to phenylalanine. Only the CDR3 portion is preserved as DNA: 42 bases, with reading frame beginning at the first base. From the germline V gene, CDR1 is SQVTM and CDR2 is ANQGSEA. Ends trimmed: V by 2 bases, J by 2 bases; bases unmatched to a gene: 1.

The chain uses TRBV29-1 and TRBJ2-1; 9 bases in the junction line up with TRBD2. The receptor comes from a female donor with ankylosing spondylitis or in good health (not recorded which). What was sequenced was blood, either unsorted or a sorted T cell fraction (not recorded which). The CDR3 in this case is CSVELAGTYNEQFF. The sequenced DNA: TGCAGCGTTGAACTAGCGGGGACCTACAATGAGCAGTTCTTC.